One and the same sample provided the 21 T cell receptor beta chains below, sequenced in a study of follicular helper T cells after annual influenza vaccination. Sequencing was performed with immunoSEQ multiplex PCR; in TCRdb, only in-frame clones are kept and a portion is missing. The sample includes about 11,000 clones, roughly 80% seen only once; the top ten take roughly 0.87%. The material sequenced was CXCR5- memory CD4+ T cells sorted from blood, taken 6 weeks after influenza vaccination. These receptors were obtained from an adult who received the influenza vaccine.

The rearrangement uses TRBV9 and TRBJ2-7; 12 bases are shared with TRBD1. Germline assignment: CDR1 SGDLS and CDR2 YYNGEE. The CDR3 is made up of 16 amino acids. Trimming at V came to 3 bases and at J to 4 bases, leaving 8 bases not matched to a gene. As DNA, the CDR3 is TGTGCCAGCAGCGCAGGGACAGGGGGCCGCGGATACGAGCAGTACTTC. It specifies CASSAGTGGRGYEQYF. Complete variable domain (other parts from reference TRBV9 and TRBJ2-7): DSGVTQTPKHLITATGQRVTLRCSPRSGDLSVYWYQQSLDQGLQFLIQYYNGEERAKGNILERFSAQQFPDLHSELNLSSLELGDSALYFCASSAGTGGRGYEQYFGPGTRLTVT.

J is TRBJ1-4 and V is TRBV9; a weak D match, TRBD1 (6 bases). CDR1 SGDLS and CDR2 YYNGEE come from the germline V gene. The CDR3 is 13 residues long. V dropped 4 bases and J dropped 7 bases, with 11 bases sitting between them. This chain's CDR3 is CASSPPTGEKLFF. The CDR3 coding sequence is TGTGCCAGCAGCCCCCCGACAGGTGAAAAACTGTTTTTT. Together with reference TRBV9 and TRBJ1-4, the CDR3 gives the full variable domain: DSGVTQTPKHLITATGQRVTLRCSPRSGDLSVYWYQQSLDQGLQFLIQYYNGEERAKGNILERFSAQQFPDLHSELNLSSLELGDSALYFCASSPPTGEKLFFGSGTQLSVL.

The rearrangement joins TRBV7-3 to TRBJ2-3; 7 bases are shared with TRBD2. The CDR3 length is 15 residues. Germline assignment: CDR1 SGHTA and CDR2 FQGTGA. J lost 2 bases, V lost 5 bases, and 7 bases had no gene match. CDR3 protein: CASSPFSGATDTQYF. The CDR3 bases are TGTGCCAGCAGCCCCTTCAGCGGGGCCACAGATACGCAGTATTTT.

The V gene is TRBV29-1, the J gene TRBJ1-4, with 10 bases that match TRBD1. The CDR3 has 13 amino acids. V shed 7 bases and J 8 bases; nucleotides not matched to a gene: 7. Germline V gene data show CDR1 as SQVTM and CDR2 as ANQGSEA. Here the CDR3 DNA reads TGCAGCGCCCTGGGACAGGGGTACGAAAAACTGTTTTTT. Its protein product is CSALGQGYEKLFF.

This sequence joins TRBV2 and TRBJ2-1, with D tentatively TRBD2 (7 bases). Looked up from germline, CDR1 is SNHLY and CDR2 is FYNNEI. The CDR3 is 16 residues long. V gave up 8 bases and J gave up 2 bases, with 19 bases separating them. The CDR3 DNA follows: TGTGCCAGCGCAAGCTTAGGGGGGGCCACCTACAATGAGCAGTTCTTC. It specifies CASASLGGATYNEQFF.

The genes are TRBV2 and TRBJ1-4; 10 positions agree with TRBD1. The junction had 3 bases not matched to a gene; V was cut back by 8 bases and J by 3 bases. CDR1 and CDR2 (germline): SNHLY, FYNNEI. This CDR3 is 14 amino acids long. Here the CDR3 reads CASRGTGANEKLFF. For the CDR3, the DNA is TGTGCCAGCCGGGGGACAGGGGCTAATGAAAAACTGTTTTTT.

The V and J genes are TRBV18 and TRBJ1-5; D is unclear. Germline V CDR1 and CDR2: KGHSH, LQKENI. The V end was cut by 1 base, the J end by 7 bases, with 8 bases between. This CDR3 region has 13 residues. The CDR3 here is CASSPRGEQPQHF. CDR3 nucleotide sequence: TGTGCCAGCTCACCACGGGGTGAACAGCCCCAGCATTTT.

The V call is TRBV7-2, the J call TRBJ1-5; D is uncertain. The germline V gene has CDR1 SGHTA and CDR2 FQGNSA. The V gene lost 0 bases and the J gene lost 0 bases, with 9 bases spanning the gap. CDR3 length equals 16 residues. CDR3 loop: CASSLASGVSNQPQHF. The CDR3 DNA follows: TGTGCCAGCAGCTTAGCGAGCGGGGTTAGCAATCAGCCCCAGCATTTT.

The V call is TRBV6-1, the J call TRBJ1-2, with D unresolved. Germline values: CDR1 MNHNS, CDR2 SASEGT. The V end lost 2 bases, the J end lost 14 bases, and 15 bases lay between the germline ends. CDR3 length: 12 residues. CDR3 bases: TGTGCCAGCAGTGAACTTACACTCTCTCCGACCTTC. It codes for CASSELTLSPTF.

This chain joins TRBV7-9 and TRBJ2-7, with D perhaps TRBD2 (5 bases). Trimming pared 5 bases from V and 6 bases from J, leaving 17 bases between. CDR3 length: 14 amino acids. Germline lookup yields CDR1 SEHNR and CDR2 FQNEAQ (reference sequence). CDR3 amino acids: CASSTSGSPSEQYF. Written as DNA, the CDR3 is TGTGCCAGCAGCACAAGCGGCTCTCCTTCCGAGCAGTACTTC.

The genes are TRBV4-1 and TRBJ2-2, with D tentatively TRBD2 (6 bases). Germline V lookup: CDR1 MGHRA, CDR2 YSYEKL. V was trimmed by 3 bases and J by 5 bases, leaving 16 bases between them. The CDR3 is 16 residues long. DNA of the CDR3: TGCGCCAGCAGCCAGGTGGGACTGAGGGAGACCGGGGAGCTGTTTTTT. As protein: CASSQVGLRETGELFF.

The V and J genes are TRBV29-1 and TRBJ2-1, with no clear D. The ends were cut back, 4 bases at V and 0 bases at J, with 13 bases in the middle. CDR1 and CDR2 (germline): SQVTM, ANQGSEA. The CDR3 totals 15 residues. The CDR3 sequence: CSVASLYFSYNEQFF. The CDR3 region has the DNA TGCAGCGTTGCATCGCTCTACTTCTCCTACAATGAGCAGTTCTTC.

This clone was counted a single time. CDR3: CASSAAGGQVGNTIYF. In DNA form, the CDR3 reads TGTGCCAGCAGCGCCGCTGGGGGCCAAGTTGGAAACACCATATATTTT. The V and J genes are TRBV9 and TRBJ1-3; TRBD1 is a possible D gene (6 bases). CDR1 and CDR2 from the germline V gene are SGDLS and YYNGEE. The CDR3 covers 16 residues. V was shortened by 3 bases and J by 3 bases, with 16 bases between the two germline ends.

This clone was observed a few times. The chain joins TRBV27 to TRBJ2-1; TRBD2 matches at 11 bases. CDR3 length: 15 amino acids. Germline V gene data show CDR1 as MNHEY and CDR2 as SMNVEV (reference sequence). Trimming took 6 bases from V and 7 from J; bases not matched to a gene: 8. The CDR3 here is CASSLLAGVFNEQFF. The DNA for the CDR3 is TGTGCCAGCAGCCTACTAGCGGGAGTCTTTAATGAGCAGTTCTTC.

J is TRBJ1-2 and V is TRBV4-3; D might be TRBD1 (6 bases). V was cut by 1 base and J by 5 bases, with 17 bases left in between. CDR1 is LGHNA and CDR2 is YSLEER in the germline V gene. The CDR3 is 16 residues long. The chain's CDR3 is CASSQARQVGYYGYTF. The CDR3 bases are TGCGCCAGCAGCCAAGCCCGACAGGTGGGGTATTATGGCTACACCTTC.

This clone has more than one count but fewer than ten. The V call is TRBV28, the J call TRBJ1-5; D is ambiguous. Trimming shortened V by 5 bases and J by 11 bases, and 13 bases separated the two germline ends. Germline V gene lookup returns CDR1 MDHEN and CDR2 SYDVKM. CDR3 size: 12 residues. The CDR3 region has the DNA TGTGCCAGCAGTCCAGCCTTGGAGTCCCAGCATTTT. Residues: CASSPALESQHF.

The CDR3 is CASSQETGWGYGYTF. The CDR3 DNA reads as TGCGCCAGCAGCCAAGAGACCGGTTGGGGCTATGGCTACACCTTC. The chain carries TRBV4-3 and TRBJ1-2; unclear D gene. Germline V lookup: CDR1 LGHNA, CDR2 YSLEER. The CDR3 length is 15 residues. Trimming cost V 0 bases and J 4 bases, with 12 bases left between them.

The V gene is TRBV28, the J gene TRBJ2-7, with TRBD2 matching 13 bases. The germline CDR1 and CDR2 sequences are MDHEN and SYDVKM. The V segment lost 3 bases and the J segment 6 bases; nucleotides outside the gene matches: 2. This CDR3 region has 14 residues. Here the CDR3 DNA reads TGTGCCAGCAGTTTCGGACTAGCGGGGGTCGAGCAGTACTTC. Residues: CASSFGLAGVEQYF.

The rearrangement uses TRBV18 and TRBJ2-5; D may be TRBD1 or TRBD2 (5 bases each). Germline CDR1 is KGHSH and CDR2 is LQKENI. Trimming left V 3 bases short and J 4 bases short, with 15 bases between. The CDR3 sequence is 15 residues long. CDR3 in amino acids: CASSPPGAGGETQYF. The CDR3 DNA follows: TGTGCCAGCTCACCCCCTGGGGCGGGCGGAGAGACCCAGTACTTC.

V gene TRBV7-8 combines with J gene TRBJ1-1, with no clear D. The CDR3 is made up of 14 amino acids. V dropped 5 bases and J dropped 11 bases, with 21 bases sitting between them. In germline, CDR1 is SGHVS, CDR2 FQNEAQ. The CDR3, as DNA: TGTGCCAGCAGCCGACCTACCTTGGGTGATTACGCTTTCTTT. Translation gives CASSRPTLGDYAFF.

This clone appeared a few times. The rearrangement links TRBV2 to TRBJ1-2, with D hard to call. CDR3 length: 11 amino acids. V was pared by 2 bases and J by 13 bases, with 11 bases between. The germline CDR1 and CDR2 sequences are SNHLY and FYNNEI. Here the CDR3 DNA reads TGTGCCAGCAGTGAACGGATCCCAGGCACCTTC. Its protein is CASSERIPGTF.